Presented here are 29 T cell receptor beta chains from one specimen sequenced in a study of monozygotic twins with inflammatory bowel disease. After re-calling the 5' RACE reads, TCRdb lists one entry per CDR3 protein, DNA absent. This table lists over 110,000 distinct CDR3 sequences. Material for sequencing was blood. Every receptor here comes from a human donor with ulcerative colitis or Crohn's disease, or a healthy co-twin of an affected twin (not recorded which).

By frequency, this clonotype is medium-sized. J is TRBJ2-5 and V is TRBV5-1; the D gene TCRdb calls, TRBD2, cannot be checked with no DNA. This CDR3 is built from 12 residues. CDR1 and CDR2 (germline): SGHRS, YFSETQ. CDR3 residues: CASSLREETQYF.

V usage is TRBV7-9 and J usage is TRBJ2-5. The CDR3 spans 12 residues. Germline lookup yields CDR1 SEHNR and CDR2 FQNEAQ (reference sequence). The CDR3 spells CASSRGQETQYF.

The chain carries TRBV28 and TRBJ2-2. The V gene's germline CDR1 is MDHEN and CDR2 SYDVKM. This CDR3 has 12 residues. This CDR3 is CASSRPAGELFF.

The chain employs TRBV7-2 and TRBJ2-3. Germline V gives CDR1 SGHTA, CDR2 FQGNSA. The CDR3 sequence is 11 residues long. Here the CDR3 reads CASSFAYTQYF.

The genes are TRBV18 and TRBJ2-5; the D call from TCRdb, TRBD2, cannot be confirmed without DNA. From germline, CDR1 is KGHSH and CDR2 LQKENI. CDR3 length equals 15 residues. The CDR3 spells CASSPGLAGTETQYF. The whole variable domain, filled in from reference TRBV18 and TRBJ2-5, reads NAGVMQNPRHLVRRRGQEARLRCSPMKGHSHVYWYRQLPEEGLKFMVYLQKENIIDESGMPKERFSAEFPKEGPSILRIQQVVRGDSAAYFCASSPGLAGTETQYFGPGTRLLVL.

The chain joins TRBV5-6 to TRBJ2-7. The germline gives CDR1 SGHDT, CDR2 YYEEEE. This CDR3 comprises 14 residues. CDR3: CASSLAHYIYEQYF. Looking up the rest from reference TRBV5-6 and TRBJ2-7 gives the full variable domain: DAGVTQSPTHLIKTRGQQVTLRCSPKSGHDTVSWYQQALGQGPQFIFQYYEEEERQRGNFPDRFSGHQFPNYSSELNVNALLLGDSALYLCASSLAHYIYEQYFGPGTRLTVT.

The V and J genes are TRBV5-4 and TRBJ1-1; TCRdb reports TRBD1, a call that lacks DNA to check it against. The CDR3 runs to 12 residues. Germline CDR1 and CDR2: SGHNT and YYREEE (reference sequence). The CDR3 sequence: CASSLDGARAFF.

CDR3 in amino acids: CSASDRSNQPQHF. This chain connects TRBV20-1 to TRBJ1-5; the TCRdb call, TRBD1, lacks DNA for checking. Germline CDR1 is DFQATT and CDR2 is SNEGSKA (reference sequence). The CDR3 length is 13 residues.

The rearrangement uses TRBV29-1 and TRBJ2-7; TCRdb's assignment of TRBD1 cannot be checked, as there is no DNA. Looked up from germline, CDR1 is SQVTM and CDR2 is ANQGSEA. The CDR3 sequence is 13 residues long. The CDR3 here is CSVDFQGSYEQYF.

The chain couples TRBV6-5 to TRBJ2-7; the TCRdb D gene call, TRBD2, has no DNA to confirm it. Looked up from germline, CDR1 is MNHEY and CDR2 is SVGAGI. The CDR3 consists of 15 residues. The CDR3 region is CASSILAGGLYEQYF.

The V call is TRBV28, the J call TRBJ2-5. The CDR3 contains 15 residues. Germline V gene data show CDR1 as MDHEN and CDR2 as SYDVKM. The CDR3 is CASSSPKGYQETQYF.

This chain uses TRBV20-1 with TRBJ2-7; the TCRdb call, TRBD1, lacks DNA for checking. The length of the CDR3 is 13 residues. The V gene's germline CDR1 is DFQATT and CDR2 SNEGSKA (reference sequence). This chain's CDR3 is CSARDWTGRRGYF.

CDR3 sequence reads: CSARQGTRNEQYF. V is TRBV20-1 and J is TRBJ2-7; TCRdb lists TRBD2, though no DNA is available to test this call. The CDR3 contains 13 residues. The V gene's germline CDR1 is DFQATT and CDR2 SNEGSKA (reference sequence).

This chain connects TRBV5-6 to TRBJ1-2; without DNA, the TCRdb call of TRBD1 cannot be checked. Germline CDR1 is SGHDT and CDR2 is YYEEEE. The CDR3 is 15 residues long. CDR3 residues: CASSSMTGSNYGYTF.

The CDR3 spells CSARAQRSLGTEAFF. The chain employs TRBV20-1 and TRBJ1-1. In germline, CDR1 is DFQATT, CDR2 SNEGSKA (reference sequence). The CDR3 sequence is 15 residues long.

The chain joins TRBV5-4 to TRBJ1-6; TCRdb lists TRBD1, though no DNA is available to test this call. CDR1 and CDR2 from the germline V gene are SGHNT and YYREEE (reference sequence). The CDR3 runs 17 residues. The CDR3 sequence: CASSPGRTSSYNSPLHF.

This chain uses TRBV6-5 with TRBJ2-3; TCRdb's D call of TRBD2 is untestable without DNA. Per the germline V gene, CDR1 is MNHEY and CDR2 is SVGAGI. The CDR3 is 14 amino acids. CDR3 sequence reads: CASSYSTEADTQYF.

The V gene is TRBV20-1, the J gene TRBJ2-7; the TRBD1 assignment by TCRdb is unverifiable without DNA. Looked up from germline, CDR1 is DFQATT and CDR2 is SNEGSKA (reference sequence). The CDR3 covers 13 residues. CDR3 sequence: CSAQTGISYEQYF.

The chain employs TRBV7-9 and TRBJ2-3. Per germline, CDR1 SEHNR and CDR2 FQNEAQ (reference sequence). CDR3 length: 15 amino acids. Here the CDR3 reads CASSLTATSTDTQYF.

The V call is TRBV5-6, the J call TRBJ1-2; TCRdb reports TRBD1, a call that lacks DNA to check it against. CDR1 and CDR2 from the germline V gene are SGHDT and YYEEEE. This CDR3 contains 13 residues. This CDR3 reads CASSPRGQVGYTF.

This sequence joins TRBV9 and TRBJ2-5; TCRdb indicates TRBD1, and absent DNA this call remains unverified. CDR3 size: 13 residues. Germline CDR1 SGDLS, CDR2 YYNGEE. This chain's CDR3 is CASSPMSRETQYF.

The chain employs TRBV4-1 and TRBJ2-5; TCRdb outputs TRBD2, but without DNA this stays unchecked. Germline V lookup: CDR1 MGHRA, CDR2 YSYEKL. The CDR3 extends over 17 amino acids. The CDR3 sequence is CASSQARTSNLQETQYF.

The CDR3 is CASSNRAQRNQPQHF. The V call is TRBV4-2, the J call TRBJ1-5. Germline values: CDR1 LGHNA, CDR2 YNFKEQ. CDR3 length: 15 residues.

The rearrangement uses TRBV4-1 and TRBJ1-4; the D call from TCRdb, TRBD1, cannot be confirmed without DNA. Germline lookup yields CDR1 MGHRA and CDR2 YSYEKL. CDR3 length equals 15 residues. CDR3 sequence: CASSQLGTQNEKLFF.

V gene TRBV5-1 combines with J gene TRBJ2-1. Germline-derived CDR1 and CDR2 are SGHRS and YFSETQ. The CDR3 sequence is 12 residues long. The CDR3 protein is CASSPQTNEQFF.

CDR3 amino acids: CSALPLVKNEQYF. The J gene is TRBJ2-7, the V gene TRBV20-1; TCRdb designates TRBD2, a call that cannot be tested without DNA. The CDR3 is made up of 13 amino acids. Germline assignment: CDR1 DFQATT and CDR2 SNEGSKA (reference sequence).

This CDR3 reads CASSFSSGEKYEQYF. This sequence joins TRBV5-1 and TRBJ2-7; TCRdb proposes TRBD1, but this gene call is untestable without DNA. CDR1 and CDR2 (germline): SGHRS, YFSETQ. The CDR3 contains 15 residues.

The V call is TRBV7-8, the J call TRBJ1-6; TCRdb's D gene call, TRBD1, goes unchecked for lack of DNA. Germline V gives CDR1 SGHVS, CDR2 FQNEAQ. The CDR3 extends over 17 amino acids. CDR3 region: CASSSRTGGSYNSPLHF.

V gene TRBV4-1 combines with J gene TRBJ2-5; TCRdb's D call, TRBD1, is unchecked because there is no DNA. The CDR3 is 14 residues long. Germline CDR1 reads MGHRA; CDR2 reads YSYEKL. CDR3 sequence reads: CASSLRDRGETQYF.